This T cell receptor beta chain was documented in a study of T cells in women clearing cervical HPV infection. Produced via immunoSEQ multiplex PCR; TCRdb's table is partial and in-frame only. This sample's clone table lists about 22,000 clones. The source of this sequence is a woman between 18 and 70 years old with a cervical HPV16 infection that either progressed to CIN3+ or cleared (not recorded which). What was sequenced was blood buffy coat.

The CDR3 protein is CASTWVTGGGTQYF. CDR3 bases read: TGTGCCAGCACCTGGGTGACAGGGGGAGGCACG. V gene TRBV5-4 combines with J gene TRBJ2-3; 9 nucleotides match TRBD1. The CDR3 is cut off 3 residues early in the read; its end comes from the germline J gene. The CDR3 sequence is 14 residues long. Germline V gene sequence: CDR1 SGHNT, CDR2 YYREEE (reference sequence). Full variable domain (remainder filled in from reference TRBV5-4 and TRBJ2-3): ETGVTQSPTHLIKTRGQQVTLRCSSQSGHNTVSWYQQALGQGPQFIFQYYREEENGRGNFPPRFSGLQFPNYSSELNVNALELDDSALYLCASTWVTGGGTQYFGPGTRLTVL.